The 21 T cell receptor beta chains in this list originate from one sample, sequenced in a study of OX40 agonist ivuxolimab in advanced cancers. Data came from immunoSEQ multiplex PCR; TCRdb stores just in-frame clones and leaves some out. This table has under 85,000 clones, around 84% appearing once. This specimen consisted of CD4+ or CD8+ T cells sorted from blood, obtained in a trial of the OX40 agonist ivuxolimab. The receptors come from an adult with an advanced solid tumor such as melanoma, head and neck, liver or kidney cancer.

The rearrangement links TRBV4-2 to TRBJ1-6; a weak D match, TRBD1 (6 bases). V was cut by 0 bases and J by 7 bases, with 10 bases left in between. Germline V gene data show CDR1 as LGHNA and CDR2 as YNFKEQ. This CDR3 has 15 residues. CDR3 sequence: CASSQEPGENSPLHF. The CDR3 DNA sequence: TGTGCCAGCAGCCAAGAGCCAGGGGAGAATTCACCCCTCCACTTT.

This clone appeared a single time. The chain joins TRBV27 to TRBJ1-6, with 9 bases identical to TRBD1. Germline V gene sequence: CDR1 MNHEY, CDR2 SMNVEV (reference sequence). The length of the CDR3 is 15 residues. V shed 6 bases and J 4 bases; nucleotides not matched to a gene: 4. The CDR3 sequence is CASRNDRGYNSPLHF. The CDR3 DNA reads TGTGCCAGCAGAAATGACAGGGGGTATAATTCACCCCTCCACTTT.

The chain employs TRBV15 and TRBJ2-2; D is ambiguous. Germline lookup yields CDR1 LNHNV and CDR2 YYDKDF (reference sequence). The CDR3 consists of 13 residues. V lost 0 bases and J lost 7, with 6 bases in between. The CDR3 DNA reads as TGTGCCACCAGCAGAGATATTCTCGGGGAGCTGTTTTTT. This codes for CATSRDILGELFF.

V is TRBV6-6 and J is TRBJ1-1, with D hard to call. This CDR3 contains 14 residues. The germline CDR1 and CDR2 sequences are MNHNY and SVGAGI (reference sequence). The V end was cut by 2 bases, the J end by 1 base, with 8 bases between. DNA of the CDR3: TGTGCCAGCAGTTACCGTATAAAGAACACTGAAGCTTTCTTT. Protein: CASSYRIKNTEAFF.

The chain uses TRBV5-1 and TRBJ1-2; TRBD1 is a possible D gene (6 bases). V lost 4 bases and J 7 bases, leaving 17 bases between the germline ends. CDR1 is SGHRS and CDR2 is YFSETQ in the germline V gene. The CDR3 is made up of 14 amino acids. CDR3 sequence: CASSRGQLYGGYTF. CDR3 in DNA: TGCGCCAGCAGCCGCGGACAGTTGTACGGTGGCTACACCTTC.

The V and J genes are TRBV30 and TRBJ1-5, with D possibly being TRBD1 (6 bases). Between the trimmed V and J ends, which lost 1 base and 1 base, there was a span of 17 bases. There are 17 residues in the CDR3. Per the germline V gene, CDR1 is GTSNPN and CDR2 is SVGIG (reference sequence). The CDR3 loop is CAWSGGTGFGSNQPQHF. The CDR3 nucleotides are TGTGCCTGGAGTGGGGGTACAGGGTTTGGCAGCAATCAGCCCCAGCATTTT.

This chain links TRBV5-1 with TRBJ1-5; no definite D call. The CDR3 loop spans 15 amino acids. Deletions cut 1 base from V and 3 bases from J, with 11 bases between. Germline V gene data show CDR1 as SGHRS and CDR2 as YFSETQ. CDR3 nucleotides: TGCGCCAGCAGCTTGTACGGAGGAGACAATCAGCCCCAGCATTTT. Translating it yields CASSLYGGDNQPQHF.

The chain joins TRBV5-1 to TRBJ2-2; the match to TRBD1 covers 7 bases. The CDR3 is 16 residues long. CDR1 is SGHRS and CDR2 is YFSETQ in the germline V gene. V lost 4 bases and J lost 6; bases outside the gene matches: 12. CDR3 loop: CASSLTTGTEPGELFF. DNA for the CDR3: TGCGCCAGCAGCCTAACGACAGGGACGGAACCCGGGGAGCTGTTTTTT. Complete variable domain (other parts from reference TRBV5-1 and TRBJ2-2): KAGVTQTPRYLIKTRGQQVTLSCSPISGHRSVSWYQQTPGQGLQFLFEYFSETQRNKGNFPGRFSGRQFSNSRSEMNVSTLELGDSALYLCASSLTTGTEPGELFFGEGSRLTVL.

The chain combines TRBV19 with TRBJ2-1, with D perhaps matching TRBD1 or TRBD2 (5 bases each). The CDR3 contains 16 residues. Germline CDR1 and CDR2: LNHDA and SQIVND (reference sequence). Trimming removed 4 bases from V and 6 bases from J, with 19 bases in between. In DNA, the CDR3 is TGTGCCAGTAGTACCCCGCCCGGGGCAGCCGGCAATGAGCAGTTCTTC. Its protein is CASSTPPGAAGNEQFF. The full variable domain, completed using reference TRBV19 and TRBJ2-1, is DGGITQSPKYLFRKEGQNVTLSCEQNLNHDAMYWYRQDPGQGLRLIYYSQIVNDFQKGDIAEGYSVSREKKESFPLTVTSAQKNPTAFYLCASSTPPGAAGNEQFFGPGTRLTVL.

The chain joins TRBV19 to TRBJ1-6; perhaps TRBD1 as D (5 bases). Germline assignment: CDR1 LNHDA and CDR2 SQIVND (reference sequence). This CDR3 region has 15 residues. Trimming took 7 bases from V and 10 from J, leaving 20 bases between them. CDR3 nucleotide sequence: TGTGCCAGTACTGGCAGGGAATCTTTCGGATCACCCCTCCACTTT. Translating it yields CASTGRESFGSPLHF. The variable domain in full, completed from reference TRBV19 and TRBJ1-6, reads DGGITQSPKYLFRKEGQNVTLSCEQNLNHDAMYWYRQDPGQGLRLIYYSQIVNDFQKGDIAEGYSVSREKKESFPLTVTSAQKNPTAFYLCASTGRESFGSPLHFGNGTRLTVT.

This clone was recorded a few times. The chain joins TRBV9 to TRBJ2-3; D is uncertain. Germline V gene sequence: CDR1 SGDLS, CDR2 YYNGEE. V shed 0 bases and J shed 1 base, with 9 bases lying between them. CDR3 length: 15 amino acids. CDR3 in amino acids: CASSVVGQGTDTQYF. Written as DNA, the CDR3 is TGTGCCAGCAGCGTAGTTGGTCAGGGCACAGATACGCAGTATTTT. Variable domain in full (rest from reference TRBV9 and TRBJ2-3): DSGVTQTPKHLITATGQRVTLRCSPRSGDLSVYWYQQSLDQGLQFLIQYYNGEERAKGNILERFSAQQFPDLHSELNLSSLELGDSALYFCASSVVGQGTDTQYFGPGTRLTVL.

The rearrangement uses TRBV28 and TRBJ2-2, with D unclear. Between the trimmed V and J ends, which lost 3 bases and 4 bases, there was a span of 12 bases. From germline, CDR1 is MDHEN and CDR2 SYDVKM. There are 15 residues in the CDR3. CDR3 DNA sequence: TGTGCCAGCAGTTTCGCCCAGTTGGCCACCGGGGAGCTGTTTTTT. It is translated as CASSFAQLATGELFF.

The rearrangement links TRBV2 to TRBJ1-6, with D unclear. CDR3 length: 21 residues. Germline assignment: CDR1 SNHLY and CDR2 FYNNEI. V lost 6 bases and J lost 1, with 28 bases in between. The CDR3 region is CASRRGSGTSLTGSYNSPLHF. The CDR3 DNA is TGTGCCAGCAGACGTGGGTCGGGAACTTCCCTTACGGGTTCCTATAATTCACCCCTCCACTTT.

V gene TRBV7-3 combines with J gene TRBJ1-2; 8 bases match TRBD1. The junction had 7 bases not matched to a gene; V was cut back by 1 base and J by 6 bases. Germline lookup yields CDR1 SGHTA and CDR2 FQGTGA. This CDR3 has 15 residues. CDR3 in amino acids: CASSLNPDRADGYTF. In DNA form, the CDR3 reads TGTGCCAGCAGCTTAAACCCGGACAGGGCAGATGGCTACACCTTC.

The rearrangement links TRBV5-4 to TRBJ2-3; maybe TRBD2 (5 bases). Germline V gene sequence: CDR1 SGHNT, CDR2 YYREEE (reference sequence). The CDR3 covers 15 residues. V lost 2 bases and J 2 bases, leaving 12 bases between the germline ends. The CDR3 bases are TGTGCCAGCAGCTTTCGTTCGGGGAACACAGATACGCAGTATTTT. It yields the protein CASSFRSGNTDTQYF.

The CDR3 DNA follows: TGCGCCAGCAGCCAGGCCGTTCGGGAGACCCAGTACTTC. Translating gives CASSQAVRETQYF. J is TRBJ2-5 and V is TRBV4-1; D is ambiguous. Germline assignment: CDR1 MGHRA and CDR2 YSYEKL. CDR3 length equals 13 residues. V dropped 3 bases and J dropped 5 bases, with 10 bases sitting between them.

This chain joins TRBV6-5 and TRBJ2-4, with TRBD1 identical over 9 bases. Germline V gene lookup returns CDR1 MNHEY and CDR2 SVGAGI. The CDR3 is 14 amino acids. Trimming removed 0 bases from V and 15 bases from J; junction bases left unmatched: 9. The CDR3 is CASSYSGQGGPRYF. DNA for the CDR3: TGTGCCAGCAGTTACTCGGGACAGGGAGGACCCCGGTACTTC.

The rearrangement uses TRBV2 and TRBJ1-4; TRBD1 matches at 8 bases. The germline V gene has CDR1 SNHLY and CDR2 FYNNEI. The V segment lost 6 bases and the J segment 4 bases; nucleotides outside the gene matches: 4. CDR3 size: 14 residues. The CDR3 DNA sequence: TGTGCCAGCAGACAGGGGGGGCTTAATGAAAAACTGTTTTTT. Translation gives CASRQGGLNEKLFF. Full variable domain (missing parts from reference TRBV2 and TRBJ1-4): EPEVTQTPSHQVTQMGQEVILRCVPISNHLYFYWYRQILGQKVEFLVSFYNNEISEKSEIFDDQFSVERPDGSNFTLKIRSTKLEDSAMYFCASRQGGLNEKLFFGSGTQLSVL.

This chain connects TRBV6-1 to TRBJ2-7; weak D call: TRBD1 (5 bases). CDR3 size: 15 residues. Trimming took 3 bases from V and 0 from J, leaving 12 bases between them. Germline assignment: CDR1 MNHNS and CDR2 SASEGT. The CDR3 region has the DNA TGTGCCAGCAGTGACGTGACAGAGAACTCCTACGAGCAGTACTTC. This encodes CASSDVTENSYEQYF.

This chain joins TRBV5-6 and TRBJ1-1; tentatively, D is TRBD1 (6 bases). The V end lost 3 bases, the J end lost 1 base, and 13 bases lay between the germline ends. From germline, CDR1 is SGHDT and CDR2 YYEEEE. CDR3 length equals 15 residues. The CDR3 sequence: CASSSYRAANTEAFF. The CDR3 nucleotides are TGTGCCAGCAGCTCCTACAGGGCCGCGAACACTGAAGCTTTCTTT.

The chain uses TRBV5-1 and TRBJ2-1; 11 positions match TRBD2. The CDR3 extends over 17 amino acids. V shed 3 bases and J 4 bases; nucleotides not matched to a gene: 9. CDR1 and CDR2 from the germline V gene are SGHRS and YFSETQ. The CDR3 DNA reads TGCGCCAGCAGCTCCGGTACCGGGACTAGCGGATACAATGAGCAGTTCTTC. This translates into CASSSGTGTSGYNEQFF.